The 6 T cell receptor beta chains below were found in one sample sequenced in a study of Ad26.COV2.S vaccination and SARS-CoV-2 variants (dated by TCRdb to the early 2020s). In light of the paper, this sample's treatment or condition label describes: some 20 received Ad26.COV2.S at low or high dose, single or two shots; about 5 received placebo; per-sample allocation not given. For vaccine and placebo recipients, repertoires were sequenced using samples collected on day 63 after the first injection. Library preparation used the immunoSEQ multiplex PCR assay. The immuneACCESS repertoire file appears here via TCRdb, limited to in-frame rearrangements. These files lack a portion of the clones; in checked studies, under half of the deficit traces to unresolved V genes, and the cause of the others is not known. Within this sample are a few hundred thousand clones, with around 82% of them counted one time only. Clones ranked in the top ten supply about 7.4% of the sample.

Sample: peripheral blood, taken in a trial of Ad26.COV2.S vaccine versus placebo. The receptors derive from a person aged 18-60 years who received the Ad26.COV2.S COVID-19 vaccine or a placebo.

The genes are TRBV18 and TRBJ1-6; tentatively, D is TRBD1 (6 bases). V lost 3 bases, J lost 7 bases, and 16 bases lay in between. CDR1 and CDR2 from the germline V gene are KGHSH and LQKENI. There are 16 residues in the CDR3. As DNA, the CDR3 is TGTGCCAGCTCACCGACTACGCGGGGGCCAAATTCACCCCTCCACTTT. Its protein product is CASSPTTRGPNSPLHF.

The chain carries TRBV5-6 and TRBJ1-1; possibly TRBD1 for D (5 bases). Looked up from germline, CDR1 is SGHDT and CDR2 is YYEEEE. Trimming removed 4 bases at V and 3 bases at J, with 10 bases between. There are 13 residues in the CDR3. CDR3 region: CASSRGGDTEAFF. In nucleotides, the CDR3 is TGTGCCAGCAGCCGCGGAGGGGACACTGAAGCTTTCTTT.

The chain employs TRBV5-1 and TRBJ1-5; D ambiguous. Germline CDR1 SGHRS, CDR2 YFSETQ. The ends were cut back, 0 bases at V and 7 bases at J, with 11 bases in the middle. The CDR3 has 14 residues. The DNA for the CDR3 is TGCGCCAGCAGCTTGGACGGGGAGTGGCAGCCCCAGCATTTT. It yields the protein CASSLDGEWQPQHF.

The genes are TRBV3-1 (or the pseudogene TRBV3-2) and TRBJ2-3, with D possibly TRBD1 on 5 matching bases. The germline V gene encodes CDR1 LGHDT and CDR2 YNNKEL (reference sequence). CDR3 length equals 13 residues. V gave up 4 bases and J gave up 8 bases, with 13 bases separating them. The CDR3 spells CASSPGQNPTQYF. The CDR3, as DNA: TGTGCCAGCAGCCCAGGACAAAATCCTACGCAGTATTTT.

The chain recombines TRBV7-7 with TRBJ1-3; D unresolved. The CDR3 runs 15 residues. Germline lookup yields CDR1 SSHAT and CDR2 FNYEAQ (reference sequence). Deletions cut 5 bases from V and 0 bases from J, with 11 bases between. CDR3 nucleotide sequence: TGTGCCAGCAGCCCGGACTTAAACTCTGGAAACACCATATATTTT. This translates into CASSPDLNSGNTIYF.

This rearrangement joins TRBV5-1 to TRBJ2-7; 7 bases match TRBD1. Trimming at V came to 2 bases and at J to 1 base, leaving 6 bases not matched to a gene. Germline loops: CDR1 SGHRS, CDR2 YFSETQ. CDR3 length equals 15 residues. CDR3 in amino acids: CASSLRTGRSYEQYF. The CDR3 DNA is TGCGCCAGCAGCTTACGGACAGGACGTTCCTACGAGCAGTACTTC.